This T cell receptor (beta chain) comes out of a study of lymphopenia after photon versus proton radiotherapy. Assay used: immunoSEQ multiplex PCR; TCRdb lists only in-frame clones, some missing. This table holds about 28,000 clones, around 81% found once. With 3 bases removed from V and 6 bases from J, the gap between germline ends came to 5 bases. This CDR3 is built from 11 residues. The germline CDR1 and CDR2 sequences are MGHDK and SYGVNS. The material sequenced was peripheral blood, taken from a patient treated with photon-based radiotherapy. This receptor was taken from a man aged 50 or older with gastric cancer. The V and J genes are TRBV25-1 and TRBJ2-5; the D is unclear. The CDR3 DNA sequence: TGTGCCAGCAGTGAGGATAAGACCCAGTACTTC. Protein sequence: CASSEDKTQYF.